This is a list of T cell receptor beta chains from one sample in a study of blood T cell dynamics during melanoma immunotherapy. Method: immunoSEQ multiplex PCR; TCRdb's copy keeps in-frame clones and lacks some. The sample consists of roughly 14,000 clones, roughly nine tenths of them appearing once. The sequences come from blood, collected from a patient treated with checkpoint blockade. The receptors come from a human donor with melanoma. CDR3s include the opening cysteine and the closing phenylalanine or tryptophan. D genes are given only for firm matches. Where a row states a size, it is once, few, many or the class of an expanded clone; other rows omit it.

d_call,clone_size,j_call,v_call,cdr3_nt,cdr3_aa
-,-,TRBJ2-3,TRBV15,TGTGCCTCCAAAATCGGGACCACAGATACGCAGTATTTT,CASKIGTTDTQYF
-,-,TRBJ1-4,TRBV2,TGTGCCAGCAGTGGTCGGGAGGGAGAAAAACTGTTTTTT,CASSGREGEKLFF
-,-,TRBJ2-4,TRBV9,TGTGCCAGCAGCGGGGCCCCAGGGGGGAAGAACATTCAGTACTTC,CASSGAPGGKNIQYF
-,-,TRBJ2-1,TRBV10-3,TGTGCCATCAGTGAGACGGGGGAGCTATACAATGAGCAGTTCTTC,CAISETGELYNEQFF
TRBD2,once,TRBJ2-1,TRBV2,TGTGCCAGCAGATCGATAGCGGGGGCCTACAATGAGCAGTTCTTC,CASRSIAGAYNEQFF
TRBD1,-,TRBJ1-1,TRBV23-1,TGCGCCAGCACTCAGACAGGGGAGAACACTGAAGCTTTCTTT,CASTQTGENTEAFF
TRBD1,-,TRBJ2-7,TRBV28,TGTGCCAGCAGTGGACAGGGGGCCTACGAGCAGTACTTC,CASSGQGAYEQYF
-,-,TRBJ2-7,TRBV4-2,TGTGCCAGCAGCCCCACGGCTGGGGCGGGCAACTACGAGCAGTACTTC,CASSPTAGAGNYEQYF
-,-,TRBJ2-2,TRBV14,TGTGCCAGCAGCCAAGATCCGGGGTGGAACACCGGGGAGCTGTTTTTT,CASSQDPGWNTGELFF
TRBD1,-,TRBJ1-2,TRBV18,TGTGCCAGCTCACCAGGGCAGGGGGCTAACTATGGCTACACCTTC,CASSPGQGANYGYTF
TRBD1,-,TRBJ1-4,TRBV4-2,TGTGCCAGCAGCCAAGGGACAGGGGAAGCGGAAAAACTGTTTTTT,CASSQGTGEAEKLFF
-,-,TRBJ1-1,TRBV2,TGTGCCAGCAGTGACGGGGGTTACAACACTGAAGCTTTCTTT,CASSDGGYNTEAFF
TRBD2,-,TRBJ2-5,TRBV4-1,TGCGCCAGCAGCCCGAGGGTCTCAGCGGGAGGTGGGCAAGAGACCCAGTACTTC,CASSPRVSAGGGQETQYF
-,-,TRBJ2-3,TRBV27,TGTGCCAGCAGTTCCACCATGAGCACAGATACGCAGTATTTT,CASSSTMSTDTQYF
-,-,TRBJ2-1,TRBV7-3,TGTGCCAGCAGCTTTTCAGCGGGCTCCTACAATGAGCAGTTCTTC,CASSFSAGSYNEQFF
-,once,TRBJ2-3,TRBV6-6,TGTGCCAGCAGTTACGATCCAGCTAGCACAGATACGCAGTATTTT,CASSYDPASTDTQYF
-,few,TRBJ2-1,TRBV7-8,TGTGCCAGCAGCTCTACAAGAAGCTCCTACAATGAGCAGTTCTTC,CASSSTRSSYNEQFF
-,-,TRBJ2-1,TRBV19,TGTGCCAGTAGTCGGTTACCCAGCTCCTACAATGAGCAGTTCTTC,CASSRLPSSYNEQFF
-,-,TRBJ1-2,TRBV30,TGTGCCTGGAGTCAGGGTTGGGGGGACTATGGCTACACCTTC,CAWSQGWGDYGYTF
-,-,TRBJ2-7,TRBV18,TGTGCCAGCTCACCACCGAGCTCCTACGAGCAGTACTTC,CASSPPSSYEQYF
-,-,TRBJ2-6,TRBV7-9,TGTGCCAGCAGCTTCTCCGGGGCCAACGTCCTGACTTTC,CASSFSGANVLTF
TRBD1,-,TRBJ2-7,TRBV11-1,TGTGCCAGCAGCCTCCCGGGACAGGGAGCCTACGAGCAGTACTTC,CASSLPGQGAYEQYF
TRBD1,-,TRBJ1-2,TRBV2,TGTGCCAGCAGTGAGCACAGGGGGCGCAAGGCTAGCCACTATGGCTACACCTTC,CASSEHRGRKASHYGYTF
TRBD1,few,TRBJ2-2,TRBV18,TGTGCCAGCTCGCTAGTACCGGGACAGGGCGTCACCGGGGAGCTGTTTTTT,CASSLVPGQGVTGELFF
-,-,TRBJ1-6,TRBV6-1,TGTGCCAGCAGTGGAAATAAGGGACTAGTGAATTCACCCCTCCACTTT,CASSGNKGLVNSPLHF